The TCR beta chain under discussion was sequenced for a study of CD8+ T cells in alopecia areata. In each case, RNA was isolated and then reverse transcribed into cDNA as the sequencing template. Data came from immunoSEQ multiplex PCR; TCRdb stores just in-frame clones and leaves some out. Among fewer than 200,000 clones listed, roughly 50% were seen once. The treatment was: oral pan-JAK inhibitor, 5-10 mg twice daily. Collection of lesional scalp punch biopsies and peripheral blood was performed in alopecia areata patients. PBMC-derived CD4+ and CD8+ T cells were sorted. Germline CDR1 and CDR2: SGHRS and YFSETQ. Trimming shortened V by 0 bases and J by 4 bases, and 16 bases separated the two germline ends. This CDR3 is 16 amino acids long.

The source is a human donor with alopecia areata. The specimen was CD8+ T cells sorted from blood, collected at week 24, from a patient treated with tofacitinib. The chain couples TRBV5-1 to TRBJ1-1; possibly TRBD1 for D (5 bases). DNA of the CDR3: TGCGCCAGCAGCTTGGCGACTGCCGTCGGGGGCACTGAAGCTTTCTTT. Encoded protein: CASSLATAVGGTEAFF.